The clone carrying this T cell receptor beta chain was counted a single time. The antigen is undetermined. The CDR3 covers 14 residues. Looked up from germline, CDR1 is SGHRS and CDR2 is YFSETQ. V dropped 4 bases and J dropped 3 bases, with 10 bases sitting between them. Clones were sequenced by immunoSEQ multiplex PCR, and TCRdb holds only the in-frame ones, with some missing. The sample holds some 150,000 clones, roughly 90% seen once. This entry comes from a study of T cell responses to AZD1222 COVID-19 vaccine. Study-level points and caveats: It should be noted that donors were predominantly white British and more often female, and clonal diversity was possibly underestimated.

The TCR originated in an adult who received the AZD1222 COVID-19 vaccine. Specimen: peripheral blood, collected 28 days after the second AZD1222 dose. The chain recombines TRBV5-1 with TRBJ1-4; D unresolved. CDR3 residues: CASSPQQANEKLFF. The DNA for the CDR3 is TGCGCCAGCAGCCCCCAGCAGGCTAATGAAAAACTGTTTTTT.